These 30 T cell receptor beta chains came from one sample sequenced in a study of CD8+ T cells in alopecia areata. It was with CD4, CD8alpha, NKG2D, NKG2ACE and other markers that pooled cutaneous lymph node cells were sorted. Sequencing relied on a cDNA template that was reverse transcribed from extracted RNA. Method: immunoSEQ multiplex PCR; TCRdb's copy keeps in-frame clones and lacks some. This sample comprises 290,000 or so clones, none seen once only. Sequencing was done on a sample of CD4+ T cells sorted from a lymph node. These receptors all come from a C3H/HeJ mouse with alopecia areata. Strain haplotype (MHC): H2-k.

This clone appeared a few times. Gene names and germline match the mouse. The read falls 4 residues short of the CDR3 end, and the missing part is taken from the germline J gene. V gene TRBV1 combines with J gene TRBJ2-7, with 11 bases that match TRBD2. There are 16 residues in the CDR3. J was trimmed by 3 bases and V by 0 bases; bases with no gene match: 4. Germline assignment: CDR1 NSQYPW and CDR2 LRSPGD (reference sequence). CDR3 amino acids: CTCSADGLGGLYEQYF. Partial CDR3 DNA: TGCACCTGCAGTGCAGATGGACTGGGGGGCCTCTAT.

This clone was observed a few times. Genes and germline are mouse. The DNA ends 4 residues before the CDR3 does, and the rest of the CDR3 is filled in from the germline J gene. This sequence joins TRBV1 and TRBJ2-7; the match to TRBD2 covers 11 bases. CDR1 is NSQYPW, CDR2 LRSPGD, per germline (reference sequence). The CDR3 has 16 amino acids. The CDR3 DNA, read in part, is TGCACCTGCAGTGCAGGTCCGGGACTGGGGGAATAT. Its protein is CTCSAGPGLGEY. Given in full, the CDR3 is CTCSAGPGLGEYEQYF. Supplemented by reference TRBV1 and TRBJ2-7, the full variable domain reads VTLLEQNPRWRLVPRGQAVNLRCILKNSQYPWMSWYQQDLQKQLQWLFTLRSPGDKEVKSLPGADYLATRVTDTELRLQVANMSQGRTLYCTCSAGPGLGEYEQYFGPGTRLTVL.

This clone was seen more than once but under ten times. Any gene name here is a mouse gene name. The CDR3 protein is CASGDAGLGIYEQYF. Partial CDR3 DNA: TGTGCCAGCGGTGATGCGGGACTGGGGATCTAT. The chain uses TRBV13-2 and TRBJ2-7, with 10 bases aligning to TRBD2. The read is 4 residues too short to cover the CDR3 end, so that end is filled in from the germline J gene. V lost 0 bases, J lost 3 bases, and 3 bases stayed unmatched. CDR3 length equals 15 residues. Looked up from germline, CDR1 is NNHNN and CDR2 is SYGAGS (reference sequence).

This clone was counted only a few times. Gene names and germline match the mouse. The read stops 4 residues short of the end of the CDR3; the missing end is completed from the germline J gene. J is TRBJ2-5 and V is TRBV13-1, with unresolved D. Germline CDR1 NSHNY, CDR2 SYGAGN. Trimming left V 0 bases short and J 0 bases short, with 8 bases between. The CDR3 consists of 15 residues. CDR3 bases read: TGTGCCAGCAGTGATGCACGACAAAACCAAGAC. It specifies CASSDARQNQD. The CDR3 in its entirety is CASSDARQNQDTQYF.

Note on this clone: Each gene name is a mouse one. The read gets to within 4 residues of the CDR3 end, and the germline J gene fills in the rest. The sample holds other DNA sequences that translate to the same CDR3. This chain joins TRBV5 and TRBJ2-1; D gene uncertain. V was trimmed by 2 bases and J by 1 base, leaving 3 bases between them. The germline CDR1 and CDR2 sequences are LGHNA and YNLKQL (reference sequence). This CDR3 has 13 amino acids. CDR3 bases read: TGTGCCAGCAGCCAACAAAACTATGCT. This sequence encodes CASSQQNYA. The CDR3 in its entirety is CASSQQNYAEQFF.

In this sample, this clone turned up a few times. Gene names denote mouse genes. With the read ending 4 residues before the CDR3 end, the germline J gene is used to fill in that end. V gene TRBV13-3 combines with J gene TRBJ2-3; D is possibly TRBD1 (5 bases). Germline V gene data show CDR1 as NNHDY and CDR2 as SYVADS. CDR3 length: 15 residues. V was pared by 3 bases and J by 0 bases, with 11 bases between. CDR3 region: CASSGQKPSAETLYF. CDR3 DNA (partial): TGTGCCAGCAGTGGACAGAAACCTAGTGCAGAA.

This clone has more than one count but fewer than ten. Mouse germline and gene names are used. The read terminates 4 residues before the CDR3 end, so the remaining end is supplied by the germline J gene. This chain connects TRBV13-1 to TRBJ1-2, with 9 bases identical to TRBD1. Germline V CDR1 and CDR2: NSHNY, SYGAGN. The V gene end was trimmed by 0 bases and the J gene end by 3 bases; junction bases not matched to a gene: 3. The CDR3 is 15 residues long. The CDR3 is CASSDATGGHSDYTF. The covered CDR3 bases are TGTGCCAGCAGTGATGCAACAGGGGGCCACTCC.

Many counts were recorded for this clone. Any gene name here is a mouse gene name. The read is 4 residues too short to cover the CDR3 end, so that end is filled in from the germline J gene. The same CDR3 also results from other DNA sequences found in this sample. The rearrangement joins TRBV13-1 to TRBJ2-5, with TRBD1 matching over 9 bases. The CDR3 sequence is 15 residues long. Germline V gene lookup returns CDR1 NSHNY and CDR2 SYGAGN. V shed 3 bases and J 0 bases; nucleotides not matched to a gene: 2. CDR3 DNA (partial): TGTGCCAGCAGTGGGGACAGGGTTAACCAAGAC. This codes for CASSGDRVNQD. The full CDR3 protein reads CASSGDRVNQDTQYF.

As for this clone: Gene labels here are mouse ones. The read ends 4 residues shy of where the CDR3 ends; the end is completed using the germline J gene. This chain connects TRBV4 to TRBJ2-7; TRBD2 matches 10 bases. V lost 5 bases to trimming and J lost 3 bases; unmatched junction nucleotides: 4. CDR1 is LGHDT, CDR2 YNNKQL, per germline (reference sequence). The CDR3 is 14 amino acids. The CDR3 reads CASSNGLGVYEQYF. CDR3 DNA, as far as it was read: TGTGCCAGCAGCAATGGACTGGGGGTCTAT.

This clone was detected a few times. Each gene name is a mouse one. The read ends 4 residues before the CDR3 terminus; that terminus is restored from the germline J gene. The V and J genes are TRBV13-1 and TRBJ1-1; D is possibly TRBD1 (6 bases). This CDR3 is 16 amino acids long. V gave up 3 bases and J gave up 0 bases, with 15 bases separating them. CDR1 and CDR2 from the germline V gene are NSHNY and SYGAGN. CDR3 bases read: TGTGCCAGCAGTGGGGGCCGGGACAAAGCAAACACA. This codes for CASSGGRDKANT. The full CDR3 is CASSGGRDKANTEVFF.

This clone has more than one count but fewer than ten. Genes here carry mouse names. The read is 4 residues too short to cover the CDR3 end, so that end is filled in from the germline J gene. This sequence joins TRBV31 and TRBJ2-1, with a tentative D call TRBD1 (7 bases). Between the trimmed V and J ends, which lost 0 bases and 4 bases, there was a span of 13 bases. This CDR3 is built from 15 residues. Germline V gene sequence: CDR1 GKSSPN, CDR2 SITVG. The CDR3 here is CAWSLEGAGYAEQFF. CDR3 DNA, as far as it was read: TGTGCCTGGAGTCTAGAGGGGGCGGGGTATGCT.

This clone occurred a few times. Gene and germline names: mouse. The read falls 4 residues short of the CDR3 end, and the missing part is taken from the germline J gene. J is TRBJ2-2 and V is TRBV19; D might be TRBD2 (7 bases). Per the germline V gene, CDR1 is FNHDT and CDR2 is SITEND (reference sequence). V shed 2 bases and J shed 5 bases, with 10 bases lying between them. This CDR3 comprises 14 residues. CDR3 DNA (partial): TGTGCCAGCAGTATCGGGGGGCAGACCGGG. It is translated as CASSIGGQTG. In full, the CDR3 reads CASSIGGQTGQLYF.

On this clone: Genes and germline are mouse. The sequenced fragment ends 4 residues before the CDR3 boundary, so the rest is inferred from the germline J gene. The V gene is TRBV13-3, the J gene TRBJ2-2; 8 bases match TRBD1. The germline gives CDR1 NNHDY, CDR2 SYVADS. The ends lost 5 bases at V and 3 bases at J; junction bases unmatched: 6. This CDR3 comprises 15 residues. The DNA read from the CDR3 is TGTGCCAGCAGCGGGGACAGGAGGGACACCGGG. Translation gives CASSGDRRDTG. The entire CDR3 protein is CASSGDRRDTGQLYF.

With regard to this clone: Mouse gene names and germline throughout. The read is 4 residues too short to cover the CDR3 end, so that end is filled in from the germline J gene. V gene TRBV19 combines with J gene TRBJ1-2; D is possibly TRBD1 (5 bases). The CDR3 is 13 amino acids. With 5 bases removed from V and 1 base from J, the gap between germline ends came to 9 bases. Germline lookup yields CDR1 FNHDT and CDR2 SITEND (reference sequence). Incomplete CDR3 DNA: TGTGCCAGCAGCTACGACAGAAACTCC. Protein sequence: CASSYDRNS. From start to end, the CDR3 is CASSYDRNSDYTF.

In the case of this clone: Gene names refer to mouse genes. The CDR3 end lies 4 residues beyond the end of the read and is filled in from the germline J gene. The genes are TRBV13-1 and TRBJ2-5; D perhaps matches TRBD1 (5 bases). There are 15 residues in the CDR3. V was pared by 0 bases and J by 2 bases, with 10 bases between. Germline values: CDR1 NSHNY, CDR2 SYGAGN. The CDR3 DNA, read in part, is TGTGCCAGCAGTGATGCTCGGACACTCCAAGAC. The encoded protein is CASSDARTLQD. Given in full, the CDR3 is CASSDARTLQDTQYF.

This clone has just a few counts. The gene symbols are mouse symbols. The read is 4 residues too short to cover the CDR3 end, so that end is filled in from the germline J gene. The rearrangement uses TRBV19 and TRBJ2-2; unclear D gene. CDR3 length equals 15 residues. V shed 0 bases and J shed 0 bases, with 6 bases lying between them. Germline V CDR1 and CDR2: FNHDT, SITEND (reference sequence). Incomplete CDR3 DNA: TGTGCCAGCAGTATAGGGGTCCCAAACACCGGG. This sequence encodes CASSIGVPNTG. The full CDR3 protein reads CASSIGVPNTGQLYF.

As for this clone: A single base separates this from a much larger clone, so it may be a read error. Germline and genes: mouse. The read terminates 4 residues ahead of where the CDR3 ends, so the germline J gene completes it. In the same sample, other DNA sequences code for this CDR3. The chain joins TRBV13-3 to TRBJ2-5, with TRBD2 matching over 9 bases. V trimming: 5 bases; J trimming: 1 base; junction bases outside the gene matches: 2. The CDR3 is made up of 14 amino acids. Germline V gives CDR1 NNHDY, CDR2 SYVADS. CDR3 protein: CASSRLGDQDTQYF. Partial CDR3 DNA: TGTGCCAGCAGCCGACTGGGGGACCAAGAC.

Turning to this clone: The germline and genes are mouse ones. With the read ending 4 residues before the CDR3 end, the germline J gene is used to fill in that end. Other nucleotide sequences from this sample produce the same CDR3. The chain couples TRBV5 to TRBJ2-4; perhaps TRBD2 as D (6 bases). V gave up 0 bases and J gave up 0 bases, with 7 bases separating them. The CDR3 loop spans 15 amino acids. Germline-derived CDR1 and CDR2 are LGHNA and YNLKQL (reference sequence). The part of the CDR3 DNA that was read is TGTGCCAGCAGCCAAGATGGGGGTAGTCAAAAC. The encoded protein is CASSQDGGSQN. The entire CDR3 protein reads CASSQDGGSQNTLYF.

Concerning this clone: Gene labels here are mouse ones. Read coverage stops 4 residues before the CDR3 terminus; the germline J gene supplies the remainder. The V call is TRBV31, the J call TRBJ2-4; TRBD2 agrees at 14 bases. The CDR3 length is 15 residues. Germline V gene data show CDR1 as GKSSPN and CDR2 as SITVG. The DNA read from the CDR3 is TGTGCCTGGGTAAAGGGACTGGGGGGGCGCAAC. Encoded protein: CAWVKGLGGRN. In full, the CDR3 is CAWVKGLGGRNTLYF.

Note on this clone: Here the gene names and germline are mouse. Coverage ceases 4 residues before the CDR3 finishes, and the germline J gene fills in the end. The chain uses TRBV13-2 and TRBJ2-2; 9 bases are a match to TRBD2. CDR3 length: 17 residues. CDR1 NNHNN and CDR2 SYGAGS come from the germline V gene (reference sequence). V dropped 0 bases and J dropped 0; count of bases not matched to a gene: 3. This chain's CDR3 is CASGDAYWGANTGQLYF. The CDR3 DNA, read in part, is TGTGCCAGCGGTGATGCCTACTGGGGGGCAAACACCGGG.

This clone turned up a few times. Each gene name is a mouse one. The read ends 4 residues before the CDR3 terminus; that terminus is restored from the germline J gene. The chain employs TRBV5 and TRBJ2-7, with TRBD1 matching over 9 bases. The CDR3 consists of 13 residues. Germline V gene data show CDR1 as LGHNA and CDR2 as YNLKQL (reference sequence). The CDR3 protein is CASSPRDRDEQYF. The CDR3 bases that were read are TGTGCCAGCAGCCCCCGGGACAGGGAT.

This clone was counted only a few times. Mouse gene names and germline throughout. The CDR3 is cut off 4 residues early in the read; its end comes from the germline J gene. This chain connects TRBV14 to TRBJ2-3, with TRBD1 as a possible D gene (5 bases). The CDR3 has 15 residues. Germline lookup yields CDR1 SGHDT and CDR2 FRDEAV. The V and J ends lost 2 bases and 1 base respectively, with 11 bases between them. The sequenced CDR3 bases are TGTGCCAGCAGTTTGGCAGGGTCCCGTGCAGAA. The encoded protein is CASSLAGSRAE. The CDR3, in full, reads CASSLAGSRAETLYF.

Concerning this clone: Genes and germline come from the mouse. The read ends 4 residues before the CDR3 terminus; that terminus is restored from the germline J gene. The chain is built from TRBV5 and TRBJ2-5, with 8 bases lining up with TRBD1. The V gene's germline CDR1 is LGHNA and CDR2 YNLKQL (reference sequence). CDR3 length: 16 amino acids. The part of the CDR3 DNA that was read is TGTGCCAGCAGCCAAGACGCAGGGGGCGATGGAGAC. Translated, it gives CASSQDAGGDGD. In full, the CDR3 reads CASSQDAGGDGDTQYF.

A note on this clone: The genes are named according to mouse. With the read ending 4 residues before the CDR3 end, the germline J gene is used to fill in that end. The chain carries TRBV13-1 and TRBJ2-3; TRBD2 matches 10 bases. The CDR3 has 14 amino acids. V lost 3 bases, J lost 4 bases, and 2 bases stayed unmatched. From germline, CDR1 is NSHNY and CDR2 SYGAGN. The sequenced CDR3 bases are TGTGCCAGCAGTGCGACTGGGGGGTCAGAA. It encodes CASSATGGSE. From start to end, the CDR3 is CASSATGGSETLYF.

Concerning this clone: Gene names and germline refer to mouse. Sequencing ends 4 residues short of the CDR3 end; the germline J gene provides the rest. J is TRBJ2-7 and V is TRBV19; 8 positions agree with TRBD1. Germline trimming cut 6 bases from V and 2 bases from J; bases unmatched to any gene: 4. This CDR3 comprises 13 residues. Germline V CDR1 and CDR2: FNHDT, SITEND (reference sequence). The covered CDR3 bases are TGTGCCAGCATAAGGACAGGGACCTAT. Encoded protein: CASIRTGTY. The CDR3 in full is CASIRTGTYEQYF.

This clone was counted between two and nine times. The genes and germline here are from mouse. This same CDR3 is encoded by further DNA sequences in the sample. The CDR3 protein is CASSRDKEVFF. Incomplete CDR3 DNA: TGTGCCAGCAGCCGGGACAAA. This chain links TRBV19 with TRBJ1-1; perhaps TRBD1 as D (6 bases). The read ends 4 residues early relative to the CDR3; the germline J gene fills the gap. This CDR3 has 11 amino acids. Germline loops: CDR1 FNHDT, CDR2 SITEND (reference sequence).

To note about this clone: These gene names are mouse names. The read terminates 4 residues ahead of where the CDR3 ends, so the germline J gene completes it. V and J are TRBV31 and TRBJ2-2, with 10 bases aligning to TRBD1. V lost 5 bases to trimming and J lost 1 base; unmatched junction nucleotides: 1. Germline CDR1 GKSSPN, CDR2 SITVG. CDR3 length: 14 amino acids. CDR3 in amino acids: CAWGDRGNTGQLYF. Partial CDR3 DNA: TGTGCCTGGGGGGACAGGGGAAACACCGGG.

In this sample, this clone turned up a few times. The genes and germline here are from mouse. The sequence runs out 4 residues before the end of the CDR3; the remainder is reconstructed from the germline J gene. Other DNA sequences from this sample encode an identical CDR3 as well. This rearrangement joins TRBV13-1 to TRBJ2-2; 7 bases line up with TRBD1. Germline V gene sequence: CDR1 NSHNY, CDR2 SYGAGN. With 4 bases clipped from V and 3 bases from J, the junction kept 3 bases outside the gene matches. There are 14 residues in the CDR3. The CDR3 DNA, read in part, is TGTGCCAGCAGTCCTCAGGGGGACACCGGG. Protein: CASSPQGDTG. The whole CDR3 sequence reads CASSPQGDTGQLYF.

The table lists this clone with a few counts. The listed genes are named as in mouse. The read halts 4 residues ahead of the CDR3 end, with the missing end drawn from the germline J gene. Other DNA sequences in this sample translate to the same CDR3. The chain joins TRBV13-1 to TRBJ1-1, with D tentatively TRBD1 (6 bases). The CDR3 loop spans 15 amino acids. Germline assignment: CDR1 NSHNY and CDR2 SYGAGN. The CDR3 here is CASSDAGLGGREVFF. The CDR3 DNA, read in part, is TGTGCCAGCAGTGATGCGGGACTGGGGGGGCGA.

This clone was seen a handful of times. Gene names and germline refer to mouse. This chain's CDR3 is CTCSEGQDSAETLYF. CDR3 DNA, as far as it was read: TGCACCTGCAGTGAGGGACAGGATAGTGCAGAA. The genes are TRBV1 and TRBJ2-3; 8 bases fit TRBD1. The observed sequence ends 4 residues before the CDR3 terminus, with the missing tail filled in from the germline J gene. The CDR3 sequence is 15 residues long. The J segment lost 0 bases and the V segment lost 4 bases, leaving 3 bases of the junction unmatched. Per germline, CDR1 NSQYPW and CDR2 LRSPGD (reference sequence).